The sequence of this T cell receptor (beta chain) was determined in a study of CD8+ T cells in alopecia areata (dated by TCRdb to the late 2010s). About the study as a whole: Treated patients were enrolled in an open-label pilot trial of oral tofacitinib, 5 to 10 mg twice daily, for moderate-to-severe alopecia areata. Patients stayed on tofacitinib for 6 to 18 months and then had 6 months of follow-up off drug so that delayed response and recurrence could be assessed. Tofacitinib-treated patients had biopsies at baseline and at 4 and 24 weeks of treatment, with a later scalp biopsy in several patients. Human TCRbeta sequencing covered scalp tissue and sorted CD4+ and CD8+ peripheral blood T cells from patchy and totalis/universalis alopecia areata patients and healthy controls. The study used high-throughput TCRbeta sequencing to examine T cell clonal expansion in alopecia areata, in both the C3H/HeJ mouse model and human patients. RNA came from the PAXgene miRNA kit for fixed scalp, the miRNeasy kit for PBMCs, and the RNeasy kit for mouse skin. immunoSEQ multiplex PCR using 35 Vbeta forward primers and 13 Jbeta reverse primers was used to amplify TCRbeta CDR3 regions. Clonality in the scalp was compared among normal scalp (n=4), patchy alopecia areata scalp (n=8), and alopecia totalis/universalis scalp (n=8). Findings and caveats that apply to the study as a whole: Scalp TCR repertoire analysis is complicated because resident alphabeta T cells in normal human skin are also sequenced, whereas mouse skin is dominated by gammadelta T cells. TCR sequences shared between patients were less clear than in mice, possibly partly because of HLA diversity in the patient population. Compared with normal scalp, lesional scalp had higher clonality and more expanded CD8+ clones, particularly in alopecia totalis/universalis, a pattern that suggests antigenic drive.

Including cysteine and phenylalanine, the CDR3 has 16 amino acids. Just CDR3 DNA is preserved here, 48 bases in frame from base 1. V is trimmed back by 4 bases and J by 2 bases, and the junction contains 10 bases that no gene match accounts for. For CDR1 and CDR2, the germline V gene lists SGHRS and YFSETQ. Only one count was recorded for this clone. The target of this receptor is not known. No base quality values were provided; no much bigger clone lies one nucleotide off. The protocol used for the library was the immunoSEQ multiplex PCR assay. RNA was extracted from all samples and reverse transcribed into cDNA, which served as template for TCR sequencing. SuperScript III was used to make first-strand cDNA, primed with a 2:1 mix of oligo-dT and random hexamers. A synthetic immune receptor repertoire was used to measure amplification bias, and any remaining bias was corrected computationally. The study's processing was this. Raw reads were preprocessed for error removal, and CDR3 was defined according to IMGT conventions as running from the conserved cysteine to phenylalanine. Clonality was computed by normalizing Shannon entropy by log2 of the number of productive unique TCRs and subtracting the result from 1. Whether each scalp clone was CD4 or CD8 was inferred by checking scalp TCRbeta sequences against the CD4 and CD8 repertoires from sorted blood. TCRdb mirrors the immuneACCESS table, restricted to in-frame sequences. Some clones are absent from its copies; in checked studies, under half trace to an unresolved V gene, and the reason for the others is unknown. V and J calls and clone size come straight from that table; D and trimming were deduced from the DNA. The sample table shows 100,000 to 150,000 clones, and about 49% are seen once. The biggest ten clones account for roughly a sixth of the sample.

The time point label corresponds to: baseline before oral tofacitinib. From alopecia areata patients, peripheral blood was collected along with lesional scalp punch biopsies. PBMCs were separated by density centrifugation and stained for CD3, CD4 and CD8, after which CD4+ and CD8+ T cells were sorted on a FACSAria. This TCR was sampled from a human donor with alopecia areata. The sequencing here drew on CD8+ T cells sorted from blood, taken at week 0. This chain is built from TRBV5-1 and TRBJ2-5, with 8 junctional bases fitting TRBD1. The CDR3 sequence is CASSKTLDRGQETQYF. The DNA reads as follows: TGCGCCAGCAGCAAAACTTTAGACAGGGGACAAGAGACCCAGTACTTC.